This entry is about one TCR beta chain. The data originate from a study of cytomegalovirus exposure and HLA in healthy donors. Amplification used 60 Vbeta primers and 13 Jbeta primers. The assay was immunoSEQ multiplex PCR, and TCRdb's table has in-frame clones only and misses some. The repertoire holds around 200,000 clones, with 65% to 80% as singletons. Trimming took 5 bases from V and 5 from J; bases not matched to a gene: 4. The CDR3 is 14 residues long. Germline CDR1 MNHEY, CDR2 SMNVEV (reference sequence). The sequenced material came from PBMCs. This receptor was obtained from a man aged 40-50 years in good health and CMV-seronegative. This chain links TRBV27 with TRBJ2-5; 11 nucleotides line up with TRBD1. CDR3 bases: TGTGCCAGCAGTGTCGGGACAGGGGGGGAGACCCAGTACTTC. As protein: CASSVGTGGETQYF.